This T cell receptor beta chain originates from a study of cytomegalovirus exposure and HLA in healthy donors. On the study more broadly: The same platform used for the 650 to 850 first-cohort repertoires was also used for the 95 to 150 validation repertoires, as a later analysis reported.

V was pared by 6 bases and J by 4 bases, with 12 bases between. The CDR3 has 13 amino acids. The germline CDR1 and CDR2 sequences are MNHEY and SVGAGI. TCRdb's table, derived via immunoSEQ multiplex PCR, lists solely in-frame clones and lacks some. The sample contains approximately 160,000 clones, roughly 91% of which appear only once. Points on this clone: The target antigen is unknown.

Regarding the study as a whole: The study flagged some 170 TCR beta chains as cytomegalovirus-associated. Whilst most TCR sequences proved rare, a subset of public TCRs occurred across many donors.

The V and J genes are TRBV6-5 and TRBJ1-2, with D unresolved. The clonotype was recovered from a man aged 18 to 35 in good health and CMV-seropositive. Material: PBMCs. As DNA, the CDR3 is TGTGCCAGCAGCACCCGGGGATTCTATGGCTACACCTTC. Translation gives CASSTRGFYGYTF.